This TCR beta chain derives from a study of response to subunit inactivated influenza vaccine listed by TCRdb under 2018. Regarding the complete study: To follow how T cells responded to a trivalent subunit inactivated influenza vaccine, the researchers relied on deep quantitative profiling of the T cell receptor repertoire.

Points the paper makes about the study in general: The authors proposed that each seasonal influenza vaccination may bring in only a limited number of new T cells.

The library was obtained by RT-PCR. The data were produced on an Illumina HiSeq 2500. TCRdb ran its own pipeline on the public reads, namely fastp trimming at Q25 and MiXCR clone calling, and kept in-frame beta chains. Entries are consolidated by CDR3 protein sequence, retaining the most common genes and DNA. The sample has 550,000 to 650,000 distinct CDR3 sequences on record, about 10% of them singletons. Clones ranked in the top ten supply 10% to 13% of the sample. Deletion took 7 bases off V and 0 bases off J, with a span of 10 bases between the germline ends. The germline V gene sets CDR1 to SGHTA and CDR2 to FQGNSA. The CDR3 contains 14 residues, cysteine and phenylalanine counted. The DNA shown is the 42-base CDR3, in frame from base 1. For this clonotype: Its antigen is unknown. No clone much larger than this one lies a single base away; base qualities are absent.

This receptor was taken from a man in his forties or fifties who received an inactivated influenza vaccine. Donor details come from another sample of the same person, matched by shared clones. Sequencing used PBMCs from blood, obtained on the day of vaccination. The chain is assembled from TRBV7-2 and TRBJ1-5; the D gene is unclear. CDR3 loop: CASTMEYSNQPQHF. The bases read TGTGCCAGCACCATGGAGTATAGCAATCAGCCCCAGCATTTT.